This T cell receptor (beta chain) was sequenced for a study of beta chain features in type 1 diabetes. Findings and limits, study-wide: People with Type 1 diabetes carried modestly yet significantly shorter TCRB CDR3s in all four CD4+ subsets.

CDR3 size: 12 residues. V was pared by 3 bases and J by 8 bases, with 8 bases between. Germline V lookup: CDR1 LGHNA, CDR2 YSLEER. This clone has only a few counts. Antigen unknown. Isolated RNA was reverse transcribed in full, so expressed TCRB transcripts were sequenced. Produced via immunoSEQ multiplex PCR; TCRdb's table is partial and in-frame only. The data contain hundreds of thousands of clones, 30% of them singletons. The clonotype was recovered from a man between 18 and 29 years old in good health. The chain combines TRBV4-3 with TRBJ2-1; D perhaps matches TRBD2 (5 bases). The source material was naive CD4+ T cells from blood. DNA of the CDR3: TGCGCCAGCAGCCAGCTGGGAGATGAGCAGTTCTTC. Translation: CASSQLGDEQFF.